Sequencing of this T cell receptor beta chain was carried out in a study of cytomegalovirus exposure and HLA in healthy donors. The V gene's germline CDR1 is SGHTA and CDR2 FQGNSA. The CDR3 spans 13 residues. Trimming left V 3 bases short and J 2 bases short, with 5 bases between. Participants comprised healthy donors of bone marrow. Study-level results: Common viral pathogens seemed to be connected with several of the most significant clusters, according to a later analysis. A link between a missense DCLRE1C variant and TCR beta V- and J-gene trimming emerged from a later analysis.

A multiplex PCR was run with 60 Vbeta primers and 13 Jbeta primers. Clones were read by immunoSEQ multiplex PCR, and TCRdb kept only the in-frame ones, dropping some. Of a few hundred thousand clones in the sample, around 80% are singletons; the top ten hold less than 20%. For this clone: What it binds is not known.

V and J are TRBV7-2 and TRBJ1-5; perhaps TRBD1 as D (5 bases). The TCR was taken from a man in his forties in good health and CMV-seronegative. The sample was PBMCs. The CDR3: CASSFRGNQPQHF. CDR3 nucleotide sequence: TGTGCCAGCAGCTTCAGGGGCAATCAGCCCCAGCATTTT.